This TCR beta chain was sequenced in a study of regulatory T cells in long-lasting Graves disease. The germline CDR1 and CDR2 sequences are LGHDT and YNNKEL (reference sequence). The CDR3 totals 17 residues. The V and J ends lost 2 bases and 3 bases, in that order; junction bases with no gene match: 10. iRepertoire HTBI primers and Arm-PCR of CDR3 regions built TCR beta libraries. TCRdb passed the multiplex PCR reads through MiXCR, listing each CDR3 protein once. Of about 300,000 distinct CDR3 sequences in the sample, under 20% are singletons; the top ten hold roughly 40%. This clonotype was recorded at least ten times. Time point denoted: newly diagnosed GD, antithyroid drugs for less than 3 months. Preparation of the TCR library used RNA extracted from PBMCs.

The material was peripheral blood mononuclear cells (PBMCs), obtained at new diagnosis, from a patient treated with antithyroid drugs. The sequence came from a female donor with Graves disease. This chain links TRBV3-1 with TRBJ2-7; 10 bases are shared with TRBD2. CDR3 sequence: CASSQSGASGRVYEQYF. DNA of the CDR3: TGTGCCAGCAGCCAATCCGGGGCGAGCGGGAGGGTCTACGAGCAGTACTTC.